This T cell receptor beta chain emerged from a study of graft-versus-host responses after intestinal transplantation. Study summary: Induction with anti-thymocyte globulin, then tacrolimus and steroids for roughly 3 years, was given to all recipients. Study-level points and caveats: In patients with graft-donor T cell macrochimerism, allograft graft-versus-host to host-versus-graft clonal ratios were high.

Each mixed lymphocyte reaction held approximately 200,000 CFSE-labeled responders and approximately 200,000 irradiated violet-dye-labeled stimulators. Sequenced by immunoSEQ multiplex PCR; TCRdb stores in-frame clones only, minus some. The sample lists around 20,000 clones, approximately 45% seen once, with 0.88% in the top ten. The CDR3 sequence is 14 residues long. The germline CDR1 and CDR2 sequences are ENHRY and SYGVKD. The ends lost 6 bases at V and 4 bases at J; junction bases unmatched: 4. This TCR came from a human patient who received an intestinal transplant. The material sequenced was alloreactive CD4+ T cells from a mixed lymphocyte reaction culture, taken before intestinal transplant. As to subset: CFSE-low proliferating T cells sorted from approximately six-day pre-transplant mixed lymphocyte reaction (GvH or HvG direction). The J gene is TRBJ2-2, the V gene TRBV10-3, with 8 bases lining up with TRBD1. The CDR3, as DNA: TGTGCCATCAGAGGACAGGGAACCACCGGGGAGCTGTTTTTT. Protein sequence: CAIRGQGTTGELFF.